This T cell receptor beta chain was observed in a study of T cell responses to AZD1222 COVID-19 vaccine (dated by TCRdb to the early 2020s). General notes on the study: TCR sequencing covered some 240 trial participants: 200 to 210 given two doses of AZD1222 and 26 given two doses of MenACWY control vaccine. Trial participants were enrolled by age into subgroups of 18-55, 56-69 and 70-plus years, and around 150, 29 and 61 TCR-sequenced participants, respectively, were included in these subgroups. Overall study outcomes, separate from this receptor: The whole spike protein was spanned by vaccine-associated CD4 TCRs, and dominant responses were seen in regions 160-218 and 743-854. After two AZD1222 doses, spike-specific TCR breadth and depth were significantly higher than at day 0 and than in MenACWY recipients. Only five to seven AZD1222 recipients were SARS-CoV-2 seropositive at baseline, limiting conclusions about previously exposed vaccinees. The 56-69-year group was small, and its depth increase did not reach significance, likely because of low power. Reportedly, close to half of the unique spike-specific TCRs recognized epitopes lying outside the regions that are mutated in the B.1.351 and B.1.1.7 variants. Because no samples from the day 14 peak response were available, repertoires could be characterized only after the peak T cell response. Participants were mostly white British and included more females than males, and it was suggested by the authors that clonal diversity may have been underestimated.

The CDR3 regions of human TCRbeta chains were analyzed by immunosequencing. Regarding the original processing steps: Repertoire TCRs were matched against a reference library of SARS-CoV-2-specific TCRs generated with the MIRA antigen-specificity platform. Breadth meant the fraction of unique TCRs that were SARS-CoV-2-associated, whereas depth meant the fraction of total T cells that were SARS-CoV-2-associated. Using the MIRA data, each spike-specific TCR was assigned both to the spike region to which the TCR was reactive and to a CD4 or CD8 class. Log10-transformed breadth and depth values were compared by one-way ANOVA with Sidak's multiple comparisons tests. TCRdb re-hosts the immuneACCESS table, in-frame sequences only. Its copies lack some clones; in the studies checked, an unresolved V gene accounts for under half of them, and the cause for the rest is not known. V, J and clone size are taken as reported in that table, and D and trimming were inferred from the DNA itself. Within this sample are about 140,000 clones, with 88% of them counted one time only. The top ten clonotypes cover about 3.4% of the sample.

In light of the paper, this sample's time point label describes: about 28 days (+/-7) after the second vaccine dose. Because spike-specific TCR depth and breadth did not differ between the two schedules, AZD1222 recipients who got a second dose at roughly 4 weeks were pooled with those who got a second dose at roughly 12 weeks. Samples from vaccinated people were obtained from the UK trials COV001 and COV002, which included a single-blind randomized controlled phase 2/3 trial of AZD1222 (ChAdOx1 nCoV-19) in healthy adults. For TCRbeta chain sequencing, PBMC samples were collected from trial participants at day 0 and at day 28 after the second dose. On this clone itself: Its antigen is unknown. Base qualities are missing; no much larger clone stands one base away.

In the germline V gene (reference sequence), CDR1 corresponds to LNHDA and CDR2 to SQIVND. Trimming removed 0 bases from V and 7 bases from J, leaving 13 bases between the germline ends. Counted from cysteine to phenylalanine, this CDR3 has 15 amino acids. The only DNA kept is the CDR3, 45 bases in frame from the first base. The TCR comes from an adult who received the AZD1222 COVID-19 vaccine. Sequencing was performed on peripheral blood, taken 28 days after the second AZD1222 dose. In this chain, TRBV19 is recombined with TRBJ1-5; the D gene is unclear. The CDR3 amino acid sequence is: CASSIELGLEQPQHF. The DNA is TGTGCCAGTAGTATAGAATTGGGTTTGGAACAGCCCCAGCATTTT.